The 15 T cell receptor beta chains listed next were all sequenced from one sample in a study of OX40 agonist ivuxolimab in advanced cancers. Libraries were prepared by immunoSEQ multiplex PCR; TCRdb keeps only in-frame clonotypes and omits some of them. The sample lists about 58,000 clones; 86% were seen once. The sequenced sample was CD4+ or CD8+ T cells sorted from blood, obtained in a trial of the OX40 agonist ivuxolimab. These receptors were taken from an adult with an advanced solid tumor such as melanoma, head and neck, liver or kidney cancer.

This clone occurred once. The rearrangement joins TRBV15 to TRBJ2-5; TRBD2 might be the D (7 bases). The J call could be wrong; TRBJ2-7 is a better fit for the DNA end. Germline V gene lookup returns CDR1 LNHNV and CDR2 YYDKDF (reference sequence). The CDR3 is made up of 16 amino acids. Written as DNA, the CDR3 is TGTGCCACCAGCAGGGGGGGGCAGGGAATTTCCTACGAGCAGTACTTC. Its protein product is CATSRGGQGISYEQYF.

J is TRBJ1-2 and V is TRBV19; D gene unclear. V lost 1 base and J 6 bases, leaving 12 bases between the germline ends. The CDR3 runs to 14 residues. CDR1 is LNHDA and CDR2 is SQIVND in the germline V gene (reference sequence). CDR3 coding DNA: TGTGCCAGTAGTATAGGTCTGGGATGGGATGGCTACACCTTC. This gives the protein CASSIGLGWDGYTF.

J is TRBJ1-6 and V is TRBV10-2; perhaps TRBD1 as D (6 bases). There are 15 residues in the CDR3. CDR1 is WSHSY and CDR2 is SAAADI in the germline V gene. Trimming stripped 7 bases from V and 4 bases from J, with 14 bases between. CDR3 sequence: CASMGSGTYNSPLHF. The CDR3 DNA reads as TGCGCCAGCATGGGATCGGGGACATATAATTCACCCCTCCACTTT.

J is TRBJ2-2 and V is TRBV5-1; D might be TRBD2 (5 bases). The CDR3 sequence is 16 residues long. Germline V gives CDR1 SGHRS, CDR2 YFSETQ. Trimming removed 4 bases from V and 0 bases from J, with 13 bases in between. The CDR3 sequence: CASSPWAGTNTGELFF. The CDR3, as DNA: TGCGCCAGCAGCCCTTGGGCGGGCACGAACACCGGGGAGCTGTTTTTT. The full variable domain, its missing parts supplied by reference TRBV5-1 and TRBJ2-2, is KAGVTQTPRYLIKTRGQQVTLSCSPISGHRSVSWYQQTPGQGLQFLFEYFSETQRNKGNFPGRFSGRQFSNSRSEMNVSTLELGDSALYLCASSPWAGTNTGELFFGEGSRLTVL.

This clone has only a few counts. The gene calls are TRBV30 and TRBJ1-5; no clear D. There are 14 residues in the CDR3. Trimming stripped 0 bases from V and 2 bases from J, with 8 bases between. Per the germline V gene, CDR1 is GTSNPN and CDR2 is SVGIG (reference sequence). As DNA, the CDR3 is TGTGCCTGGAGTGTGCAAAGAGGCAATCAGCCCCAGCATTTT. Translating gives CAWSVQRGNQPQHF. The entire variable domain, with the rest obtained from reference TRBV30 and TRBJ1-5, is as follows: SQTIHQWPATLVQPVGSPLSLECTVEGTSNPNLYWYRQAAGRGLQLLFYSVGIGQISSEVPQNLSASRPQDRQFILSSKKLLLSDSGFYLCAWSVQRGNQPQHFGDGTRLSIL.

The CDR3 here is CASSNSGGLGTEAFF. In DNA form, the CDR3 reads TGTGCCAGTAGTAACTCAGGGGGGTTGGGAACTGAAGCTTTCTTT. The chain combines TRBV19 with TRBJ1-1; 7 bases map to TRBD1. Losses at the gene ends were 4 bases for V and 5 bases for J; bases not matched to a gene: 10. Germline CDR1 is LNHDA and CDR2 is SQIVND (reference sequence). This CDR3 has 15 residues.

V and J are TRBV12-5 and TRBJ1-4; TRBD1 aligns across 12 bases. After removal of 4 bases from V and 8 bases from J, the junction contained 11 bases not matched to a gene. The CDR3 is 17 residues long. Germline values: CDR1 LGHNT, CDR2 FRNRAP. The CDR3 reads CASGSRGQGALGEKLFF. In DNA, the CDR3 is TGTGCTAGTGGTTCGAGGGGACAGGGGGCTCTGGGAGAAAAACTGTTTTTT.

The chain has TRBV27 and TRBJ2-3; possibly TRBD1 or TRBD2 for D (7 bases each). CDR1 and CDR2 (germline): MNHEY, SMNVEV (reference sequence). V lost 4 bases to trimming and J lost 4 bases, with 24 bases between them. CDR3 length: 18 amino acids. The CDR3 region is CASSSRAGGGFWADTQYF. Written as DNA, the CDR3 is TGTGCCAGCAGTTCAAGGGCAGGGGGGGGTTTTTGGGCAGATACGCAGTATTTT.

The chain has TRBV29-1 and TRBJ1-5; D remains unclear. V was shortened by 6 bases and J by 1 base, with 7 bases between the two germline ends. The germline V gene encodes CDR1 SQVTM and CDR2 ANQGSEA. The CDR3 contains 12 residues. Here the CDR3 reads CSVGLSNQPQHF. The CDR3 nucleotides are TGCAGCGTCGGACTAAGCAATCAGCCCCAGCATTTT.

This chain uses TRBV27 with TRBJ1-1, with D maybe TRBD1 (6 bases). Per the germline V gene, CDR1 is MNHEY and CDR2 is SMNVEV (reference sequence). V lost 3 bases and J 3 bases, leaving 20 bases between the germline ends. CDR3 length: 17 amino acids. In DNA, the CDR3 is TGTGCCAGCAGTTTTGCAAGAGCGCGAACAGGGTACACTGAAGCTTTCTTT. The encoded protein is CASSFARARTGYTEAFF.

As regards this clone: At one end the junction does not follow the germline gene, possibly because of a read error. The genes are TRBV18 and TRBJ1-3; D remains unclear. This CDR3 has 17 residues. Germline loops: CDR1 KGHSH, CDR2 LQKENI. The DNA of the CDR3 is TGTGCCAGCCCACCTCGGGAGGGTCAACGCTCTGGAAACACCATATATTTT. Protein: CASPPREGQRSGNTIYF.

CDR3: CASRSGTGSYEQYF. The CDR3 coding sequence is TGTGCCAGCAGATCCGGGACAGGCTCCTACGAGCAGTACTTC. The chain is built from TRBV6-5 and TRBJ2-7; 8 nucleotides match TRBD1. With V trimmed by 6 bases and J by 0 bases, 4 bases remained unmatched. Germline CDR1 and CDR2: MNHEY and SVGAGI. The CDR3 has 14 amino acids.

The chain recombines TRBV7-2 with TRBJ2-6, with D perhaps TRBD2 (7 bases). This CDR3 is 17 amino acids long. Trimming cost V 4 bases and J 4 bases, with 17 bases left between them. The germline V gene has CDR1 SGHTA and CDR2 FQGNSA. CDR3: CASSSVFGGRGANVLTF. CDR3 nucleotides: TGTGCCAGCAGCTCCGTTTTCGGGGGGCGAGGGGCCAACGTCCTGACTTTC.

Here the CDR3 DNA reads TGTGCCAGCAGTTATAGGATCGGGATAGCCAAAAACATTCAGTACTTC. Protein product: CASSYRIGIAKNIQYF. The gene calls are TRBV6-5 and TRBJ2-4; D perhaps matches TRBD2 (5 bases). The CDR3 runs 16 residues. From germline, CDR1 is MNHEY and CDR2 SVGAGI. V was clipped by 3 bases and J by 0 bases, with 12 bases between them.

The V gene is TRBV4-2, the J gene TRBJ1-2, with TRBD1 matching over 9 bases. Trimming removed 3 bases from V and 2 bases from J; junction bases left unmatched: 4. This CDR3 has 15 residues. Germline V gives CDR1 LGHNA, CDR2 YNFKEQ. The CDR3 nucleotides read TGTGCCAGCAGCCACCCGGGACAGGGAAACTATGGCTACACCTTC. The encoded protein is CASSHPGQGNYGYTF.